This T cell receptor beta chain was identified in a study of human T cells and chemical hapten exposure. The CDR3 length is 13 residues. Germline-derived CDR1 and CDR2 are KGHSH and LQKENI. V was trimmed by 0 bases and J by 7 bases, leaving 9 bases between them. One entry per CDR3 protein, called by TCRdb with MiXCR from the RACE reads. The data show 45,000 to 70,000 distinct CDR3 sequences, around 9.3% seen once. Time point defined: patch test 1, 2 weeks after DPC sensitization. Treatment of the sample: therapeutic diphenylcyclopropenone sensitization with weekly scalp DPC. This clonotype was observed at least ten times.

Sequenced here: whole blood, sampled in connection with sensitization to the hapten diphenylcyclopropenone (DPC). V and J are TRBV18 and TRBJ1-2; unclear D gene. This TCR came from a woman between 35 and 50 years old with alopecia areata. Some clones in this sample may be carry-over from other donors' samples. The CDR3: CASSPPVGGGYTF. The CDR3 DNA sequence: TGTGCCAGCTCACCACCGGTAGGAGGTGGCTACACCTTC.